These 24 T cell receptor beta chains originate from one sample sequenced in a study of glioma-infiltrating T cells. The iRepertoire nested amplicon-rescue multiplex PCR amplified TCR alpha and beta CDR3s from RNA. One entry per CDR3 protein, called by TCRdb with MiXCR from the multiplex PCR reads. Here the sample spans fewer than 500,000 distinct CDR3 sequences, around 38% being singletons. The material sequenced was glioma tissue, nonneoplastic brain tissue, or PBMCs (not recorded which). Receptors were obtained from a human donor with low-grade glioma or glioblastoma, undergoing nonglioma brain surgery, or in good health (not recorded which).

In its sample, this clonotype was seen once. This chain links TRBV29-1 with TRBJ1-2; possibly TRBD1 for D (6 bases). The CDR3 extends over 10 amino acids. Trimming took off 7 bases at V and 14 bases at J, with 17 bases between the two ends. Germline CDR1 and CDR2: SQVTM and ANQGSEA. The CDR3 spells CSAFRGWVTF. The CDR3 coding sequence is TGCAGCGCATTCAGGGGCTGGGTTACCTTC.

The sample holds many counts of this clonotype. The rearrangement joins TRBV27 to TRBJ2-5; D may be TRBD1 or TRBD2 (5 bases each). Per germline, CDR1 MNHEY and CDR2 SMNVEV (reference sequence). There are 15 residues in the CDR3. Trimming left V 5 bases short and J 3 bases short, with 16 bases between. CDR3 amino acids: CASSPGTVGKETQYF. For the CDR3, the DNA is TGTGCCAGCAGTCCCGGGACCGTCGGGAAAGAGACCCAGTACTTC.

A word on this clonotype: A clone one base away is much larger, so this may be a read error. The gene calls are TRBV6-1 and TRBJ1-5; D unclear. Trimming took off 5 bases at V and 0 bases at J, with 8 bases between the two ends. Germline values: CDR1 MNHNS, CDR2 SASEGT. This CDR3 has 14 residues. CDR3 region: CASSTLNSNQPQHF. The CDR3 DNA reads TGTGCCAGCAGTACACTGAATAGCAATCAGCCCCAGCATTTT.

The rearrangement uses TRBV6-1 and TRBJ2-5; 7 bases map to TRBD1. The CDR3 has 11 residues. Losses at the gene ends were 5 bases for V and 10 bases for J; bases not matched to a gene: 4. Germline V lookup: CDR1 MNHNS, CDR2 SASEGT. The CDR3 DNA reads as TGTGCCAGCAGTTCGGACAGGATCCAGTACTTC. As protein: CASSSDRIQYF.

This clonotype came up many times. The V gene is TRBV6-2 or TRBV6-3, the J gene TRBJ2-2, with a possible D match to TRBD1 (6 bases). CDR1 and CDR2 (germline): MNHEY, SVGEGT. The V end lost 6 bases, the J end lost 3 bases, and 11 bases lay between the germline ends. The CDR3 runs 14 residues. The DNA of the CDR3 is TGTGCCAGCAGGATTCACAGGGACACCGGGGAGCTGTTTTTT. Protein: CASRIHRDTGELFF.

The V and J genes are TRBV29-1 and TRBJ2-3; TRBD2 matches at 12 bases. CDR3 length: 13 amino acids. V was clipped by 2 bases and J by 8 bases; unmatched bases: 2. Germline loops: CDR1 SQVTM, CDR2 ANQGSEA. CDR3 DNA sequence: TGCAGCGTTGAAAAACTAGCGGGAGGTACGCAGTATTTT. Translated: CSVEKLAGGTQYF.

This clonotype was picked up many times. The gene calls are TRBV25-1 and TRBJ2-5; D gene ambiguous. The CDR3 covers 14 residues. V gave up 3 bases and J gave up 7 bases, with 15 bases separating them. Germline lookup yields CDR1 MGHDK and CDR2 SYGVNS. CDR3 sequence (DNA): TGTGCCAGCAGTGATCCTAGGACCGTCGGGACCCAGTACTTC. Its translation is CASSDPRTVGTQYF.

The chain is built from TRBV11-2 and TRBJ2-1; 9 positions agree with TRBD1. The CDR3 runs to 17 residues. Germline CDR1 reads SGHAT; CDR2 reads FQNNGV. V shed 6 bases and J 5 bases; nucleotides not matched to a gene: 14. CDR3: CASRRTGERRGNNEQFF. DNA for the CDR3: TGTGCCAGCAGACGGACAGGGGAGCGGAGGGGAAACAATGAGCAGTTCTTC.

J is TRBJ1-2 and V is TRBV29-1; D is unresolved. Germline V lookup: CDR1 SQVTM, CDR2 ANQGSEA. The CDR3 totals 12 residues. V was trimmed by 5 bases and J by 2 bases, leaving 9 bases between them. This CDR3 is CSVLWENYGYTF. DNA for the CDR3: TGCAGCGTTCTGTGGGAAAACTATGGCTACACCTTC.

The chain combines TRBV28 with TRBJ2-1; D is unresolved. The germline V gene encodes CDR1 MDHEN and CDR2 SYDVKM. The length of the CDR3 is 14 residues. V shed 2 bases and J shed 3 bases, with 8 bases lying between them. The CDR3 sequence is CASSLRGNYNEQFF. The CDR3, as DNA: TGTGCCAGCAGTTTACGAGGAAACTACAATGAGCAGTTCTTC.

The V and J genes are TRBV19 and TRBJ2-7, with 9 positions matching TRBD2. Unmatched junction bases numbered 6, after V lost 5 bases and J lost 4 bases. The germline V gene has CDR1 LNHDA and CDR2 SQIVND (reference sequence). This CDR3 has 14 amino acids. The CDR3 DNA reads as TGTGCCAGTAGTGAGGGACTAGCCGAGTACGAGCAGTACTTC. Amino acids: CASSEGLAEYEQYF.

On this clonotype itself: A much more abundant neighbour one base away suggests this may be a read error. This CDR3 fails to terminate in the conserved phenylalanine or tryptophan, so it likely reflects a read error. The V and J genes are TRBV28 and TRBJ1-1, with D uncertain. V was cut by 7 bases and J by 0 bases, with 3 bases left in between. This CDR3 region has 11 residues. Germline V CDR1 and CDR2: MDHEN, SYDVKM. This CDR3 is CASNVNTEAFL. CDR3 nucleotides: TGTGCCAGCAACGTGAACACTGAAGCTTTCCTT.

Concerning this clonotype itself: The junction departs from the called germline gene at one end, perhaps through a read error. V usage is TRBV7-3 and J usage is TRBJ1-1, with a tentative D call TRBD1 (5 bases). Germline V gives CDR1 SGHTA, CDR2 FQGTGA. The CDR3 runs to 13 residues. In DNA form, the CDR3 reads TGTGCCAGCAGCACGGACAAGAACACTAAAGCTTTCTTT. Translated: CASSTDKNTKAFF.

A note on this clonotype: This may arise from a read error, as a much more abundant clone is one base away. This chain uses TRBV20-1 with TRBJ2-3; perhaps TRBD1 as D (7 bases). This CDR3 region has 13 residues. CDR1 and CDR2 from the germline V gene are DFQATT and SNEGSKA (reference sequence). CDR3 sequence reads: CSGARRGADTKYF. The CDR3 DNA sequence: TGCAGTGGTGCTCGCAGGGGGGCAGATACGAAGTATTTT.

With regard to this clonotype: Since a much larger clone is just one base distant, this may be a read error. The V gene is TRBV27, the J gene TRBJ1-1, with TRBD1 identical over 10 bases. The CDR3 runs to 15 residues. CDR1 and CDR2 from the germline V gene are MNHEY and SMNVEV (reference sequence). After removal of 4 bases from V and 4 bases from J, the junction contained 6 bases not matched to a gene. CDR3 region: CASSSQTGGLTEAFF. The CDR3 DNA is TGTGCCAGCAGTTCCCAGACAGGGGGCCTCACTGAAGCTTTCTTT.

This clonotype was found a few times. The gene calls are TRBV27 and TRBJ1-1; D possibly corresponds to TRBD1 (5 bases). V lost 3 bases to trimming and J lost 6 bases, with 26 bases between them. Germline V lookup: CDR1 MNHEY, CDR2 SMNVEV (reference sequence). The CDR3 loop spans 18 amino acids. CDR3 sequence: CASSFNPGPGLGVSEAFF. CDR3 coding DNA: TGTGCCAGCAGTTTTAACCCGGGACCCGGGCTAGGAGTTTCTGAAGCTTTCTTT.

This clonotype was seen just once. One base away lies a much larger clone, so this may be a sequencing read error. The rearrangement joins TRBV7-6 to TRBJ1-1, with unresolved D. Trimming removed 4 bases from V and 7 bases from J, with 10 bases in between. Germline V gene lookup returns CDR1 SGHVS and CDR2 FNYEAQ. There are 12 residues in the CDR3. The CDR3, as DNA: TGTGCCAGCAGCTCCTCCTACGGTGAAGCTTTCTTT. Translating gives CASSSSYGEAFF.

The V call is TRBV20-1, the J call TRBJ2-7, with 8 bases that match TRBD2. CDR1 is DFQATT, CDR2 SNEGSKA, per germline (reference sequence). The CDR3 consists of 16 residues. The V and J ends lost 0 bases and 4 bases, in that order; junction bases with no gene match: 11. The CDR3 DNA follows: TGCAGTGCTAGAGAGTCACGGCGGGGGGCTCAGTACGAGCAGTACTTC. Protein product: CSARESRRGAQYEQYF.

This chain links TRBV18 with TRBJ1-2; weak D call: TRBD1 (5 bases). CDR3 size: 15 residues. Germline CDR1 is KGHSH and CDR2 is LQKENI. V lost 3 bases and J 8 bases, leaving 19 bases between the germline ends. DNA for the CDR3: TGTGCCAGCTCACCGGTGGAGGGACCCCGGTTCGGCTACACCTTC. Translated: CASSPVEGPRFGYTF. Looking up the rest from reference TRBV18 and TRBJ1-2 gives the full variable domain: NAGVMQNPRHLVRRRGQEARLRCSPMKGHSHVYWYRQLPEEGLKFMVYLQKENIIDESGMPKERFSAEFPKEGPSILRIQQVVRGDSAAYFCASSPVEGPRFGYTFGSGTRLTVV.

Concerning this clonotype itself: Just one base apart from a much larger clone, this may be a read error. The chain uses TRBV6-1 and TRBJ2-3, with D perhaps TRBD2 (7 bases). Germline V CDR1 and CDR2: MNHNS, SASEGT. V lost 6 bases, J lost 3 bases, and 13 bases lay in between. The CDR3 is 14 amino acids. The CDR3 here is CASRPKGGTDTQYF. The CDR3 DNA sequence: TGTGCCAGCAGACCAAAGGGGGGGACAGATACGCAGTATTTT.

The chain employs TRBV28 and TRBJ2-7; TRBD2 might be the D (6 bases). The CDR3 loop spans 16 amino acids. The germline CDR1 and CDR2 sequences are MDHEN and SYDVKM. The CDR3 loop reads CVSSPQDGTPTSEQYF. The CDR3 DNA reads as TGTGTTAGCAGTCCCCAAGACGGGACTCCTACTAGTGAGCAGTACTTC.

This clonotype was detected many times. This chain uses TRBV6-1 with TRBJ2-7, with 7 bases matching TRBD1. Germline CDR1 and CDR2: MNHNS and SASEGT. The CDR3 has 14 residues. J gave up 0 bases and V 8 bases, and 7 bases lay outside the gene matches. The CDR3 DNA is TGTGCCAGCTTGAGGGACAGCCTCTCCTACGAGCAGTACTTC. It translates to CASLRDSLSYEQYF.

CDR3 sequence (DNA): TGCGCCAGCAGCCAAGATAGACTTGCAGGGACCTATGGCTACACCTTC. Translated, it gives CASSQDRLAGTYGYTF. This chain joins TRBV4-1 and TRBJ1-2, with D possibly TRBD1 on 5 matching bases. Germline V gives CDR1 MGHRA, CDR2 YSYEKL. With 0 bases removed from V and 4 bases from J, the gap between germline ends came to 15 bases. The CDR3 is 16 amino acids.

The chain couples TRBV2 to TRBJ1-4; no clear D. V lost 6 bases to trimming and J lost 8 bases, with 16 bases between them. The V gene's germline CDR1 is SNHLY and CDR2 FYNNEI. The CDR3 loop spans 14 amino acids. Here the CDR3 DNA reads TGTGCCAGCAGGGTTGGAGGGAGTGGCGAAAAACTGTTTTTT. Its translation is CASRVGGSGEKLFF.